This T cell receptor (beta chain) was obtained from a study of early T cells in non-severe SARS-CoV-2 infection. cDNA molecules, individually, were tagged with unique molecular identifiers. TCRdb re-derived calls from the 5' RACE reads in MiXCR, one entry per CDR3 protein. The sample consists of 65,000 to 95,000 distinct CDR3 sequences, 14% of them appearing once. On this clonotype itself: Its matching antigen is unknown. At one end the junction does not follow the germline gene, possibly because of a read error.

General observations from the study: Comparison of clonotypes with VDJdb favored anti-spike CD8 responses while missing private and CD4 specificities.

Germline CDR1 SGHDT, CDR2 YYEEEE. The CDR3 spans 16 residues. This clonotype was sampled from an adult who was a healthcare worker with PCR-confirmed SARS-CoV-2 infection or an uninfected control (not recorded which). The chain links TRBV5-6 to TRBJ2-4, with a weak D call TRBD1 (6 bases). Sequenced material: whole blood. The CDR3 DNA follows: TGTACCAGCAGCCGAAGGACAGAATCAATAATAAACATTCAGTACTTC. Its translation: CTSSRRTESIINIQYF.